This TCR beta chain was sequenced for a study of blood T cell repertoires in COVID-19. This clone was seen once. Per the original methods: It was from reference gene primer amplification that nucleated cell counts were estimated. Using immunoSEQ multiplex PCR, the repertoire was profiled, and TCRdb retains in-frame clones only, with some absent. Clonal size and the V and J genes are those of that table, whereas D and trimming came from the DNA. The sample has 86,000 or so clones; nearly 95% are singletons. The length of the CDR3 is 16 residues. With 4 bases clipped from V and 4 bases from J, the junction kept 10 bases outside the gene matches. CDR1 is LGHNA and CDR2 is YNFKEQ in the germline V gene.

The clonotype originates from a human donor with active COVID-19. The donor label of this sample is uncertain. Input material: peripheral blood. The chain employs TRBV4-2 and TRBJ2-1; 7 bases agree with TRBD2. CDR3 nucleotide sequence: TGTGCCAGCAGCCTCTCGGGCGGGGGTCTTTACAATGAGCAGTTCTTC. The encoded protein is CASSLSGGGLYNEQFF.